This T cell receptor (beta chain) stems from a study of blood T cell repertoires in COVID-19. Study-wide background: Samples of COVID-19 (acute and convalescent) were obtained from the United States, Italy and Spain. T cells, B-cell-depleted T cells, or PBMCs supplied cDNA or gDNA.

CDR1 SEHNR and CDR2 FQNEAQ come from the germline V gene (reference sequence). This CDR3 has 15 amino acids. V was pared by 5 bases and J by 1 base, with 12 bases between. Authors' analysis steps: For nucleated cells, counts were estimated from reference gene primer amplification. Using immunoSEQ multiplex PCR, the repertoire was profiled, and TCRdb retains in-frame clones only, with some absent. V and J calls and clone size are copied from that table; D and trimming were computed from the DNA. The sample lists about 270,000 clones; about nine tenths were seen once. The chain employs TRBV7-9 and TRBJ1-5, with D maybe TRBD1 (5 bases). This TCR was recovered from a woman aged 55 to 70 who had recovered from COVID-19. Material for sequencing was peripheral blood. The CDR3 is CASSPAGGSNQPQHF. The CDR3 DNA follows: TGTGCCAGCAGCCCTGCGGGGGGGAGCAATCAGCCCCAGCATTTT.